Below, 7 T cell receptor beta chains from the same sample are listed, as sequenced in a study of shared clonotypes between healthy human individuals. The naive CD8 population came from CD45RO-negative cells selected for CCR7, without terminally differentiated effector memory CD45RA+ cells. The method was immunoSEQ multiplex PCR; TCRdb's version includes in-frame clones alone and lacks a portion of them. Here the sample spans roughly 850,000 clones, approximately 96% being singletons. The source material was naive CD8+ T cells sorted from blood. These receptors were taken from a man younger than 45 in good health.

The CDR3 sequence: CASSGDTGNNQPQHF. The CDR3 DNA follows: TGTGCCAGCAGTGGCGATACAGGAAACAATCAGCCCCAGCATTTT. This rearrangement joins TRBV6-1 to TRBJ1-5, with D perhaps TRBD1 (5 bases). CDR3 length equals 15 residues. The germline CDR1 and CDR2 sequences are MNHNS and SASEGT. V shed 4 bases and J shed 3 bases, with 13 bases lying between them.

The J gene is TRBJ1-1, the V gene TRBV10-1; TRBD1 might be the D (6 bases). V was shortened by 5 bases and J by 4 bases, with 17 bases between the two germline ends. Germline V gene data show CDR1 as WNHNN and CDR2 as SYGVQD (reference sequence). The CDR3 sequence is 15 residues long. This chain's CDR3 is CASSPTGFEGTEAFF. In DNA form, the CDR3 reads TGCGCCAGCAGTCCAACAGGGTTTGAAGGCACTGAAGCTTTCTTT.

The chain couples TRBV29-1 to TRBJ2-7; TRBD2 matches at 10 bases. The V gene end was trimmed by 6 bases and the J gene end by 4 bases; junction bases not matched to a gene: 21. Germline V gene lookup returns CDR1 SQVTM and CDR2 ANQGSEA. The CDR3 is 18 residues long. The CDR3 nucleotides read TGCAGCGTCGTTTGGACTAGCGGCAACTCCCCCACGGGGTACGAGCAGTACTTC. This encodes CSVVWTSGNSPTGYEQYF.

This clone has only one observation. CDR3 in amino acids: CASRGPGTSGRAGETQYF. CDR3 nucleotide sequence: TGTGCCAGCCGAGGTCCCGGGACTAGCGGGAGGGCCGGGGAGACCCAGTACTTC. This rearrangement joins TRBV28 to TRBJ2-5, with TRBD2 matching 16 bases. Per germline, CDR1 MDHEN and CDR2 SYDVKM. This CDR3 is 18 amino acids long. Trimming cost V 8 bases and J 5 bases; bases outside gene matches: 14.

This chain uses TRBV5-1 with TRBJ2-7; D ambiguous. In germline, CDR1 is SGHRS, CDR2 YFSETQ. The CDR3 is made up of 13 amino acids. Trimming took 1 base from V and 3 from J, leaving 8 bases between them. This chain's CDR3 is CASSLYGDYEQYF. The CDR3 DNA follows: TGCGCCAGCAGCTTGTATGGCGACTACGAGCAGTACTTC.

V gene TRBV7-9 combines with J gene TRBJ1-5; 9 bases match TRBD1. Trimming removed 6 bases from V and 8 bases from J; junction bases left unmatched: 5. The CDR3 covers 13 residues. CDR1 is SEHNR and CDR2 is FQNEAQ in the germline V gene (reference sequence). In DNA form, the CDR3 reads TGTGCCAGCAGTTTGACAGGGGGAGAGCCCCAGCATTTT. It translates to CASSLTGGEPQHF.

This clone was counted once. The CDR3 DNA follows: TGTGCCAGCAGTGAATTTATCGGGACTGAAGCTTTCTTT. Translating it yields CASSEFIGTEAFF. The V gene is TRBV6-1, the J gene TRBJ1-1; D is ambiguous. V was cut by 2 bases and J by 5 bases, with 9 bases left in between. The CDR3 covers 13 residues. Germline CDR1 reads MNHNS; CDR2 reads SASEGT.